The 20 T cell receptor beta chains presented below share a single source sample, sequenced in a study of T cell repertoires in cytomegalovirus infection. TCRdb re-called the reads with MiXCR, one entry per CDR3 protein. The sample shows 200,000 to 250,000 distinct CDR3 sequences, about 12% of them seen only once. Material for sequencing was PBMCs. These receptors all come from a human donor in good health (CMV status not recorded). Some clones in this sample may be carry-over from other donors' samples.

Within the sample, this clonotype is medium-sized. The CDR3, as DNA: TGTGCCAGCAGTTCAGGGGTGCACGAGCAGTACTTC. Translating gives CASSSGVHEQYF. This chain joins TRBV28 and TRBJ2-7; the D gene is possibly TRBD1 (6 bases). The CDR3 length is 12 residues. Per the germline V gene, CDR1 is MDHEN and CDR2 is SYDVKM. Trimming took 4 bases from V and 5 from J, leaving 9 bases between them.

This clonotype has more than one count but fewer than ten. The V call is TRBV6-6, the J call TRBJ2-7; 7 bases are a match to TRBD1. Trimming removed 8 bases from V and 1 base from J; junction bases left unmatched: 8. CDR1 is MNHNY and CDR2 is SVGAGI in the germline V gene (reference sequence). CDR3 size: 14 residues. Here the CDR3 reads CASGPTGASYEQYF. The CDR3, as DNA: TGTGCCAGCGGTCCTACAGGGGCGTCCTACGAGCAGTACTTC.

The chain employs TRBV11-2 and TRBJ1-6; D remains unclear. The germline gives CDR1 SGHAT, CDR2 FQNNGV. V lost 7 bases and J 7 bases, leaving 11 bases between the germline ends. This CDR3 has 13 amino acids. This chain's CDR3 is CASTPKRNSPLHF. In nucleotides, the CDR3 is TGTGCCAGCACCCCAAAGCGCAATTCACCCCTCCACTTT.

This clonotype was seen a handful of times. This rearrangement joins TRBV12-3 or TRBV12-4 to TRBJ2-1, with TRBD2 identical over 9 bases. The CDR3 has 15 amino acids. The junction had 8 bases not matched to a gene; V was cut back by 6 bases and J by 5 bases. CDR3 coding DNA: TGTGCCAGCAGCCCTAAGCGGGAGGACCACAATGAGCAGTTCTTC. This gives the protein CASSPKREDHNEQFF.

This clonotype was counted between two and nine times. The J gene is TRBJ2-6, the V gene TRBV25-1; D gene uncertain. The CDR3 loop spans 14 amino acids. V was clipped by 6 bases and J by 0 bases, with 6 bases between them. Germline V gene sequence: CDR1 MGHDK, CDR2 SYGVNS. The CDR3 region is CASRADSGANVLTF. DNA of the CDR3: TGTGCCAGCAGGGCCGACTCTGGGGCCAACGTCCTGACTTTC.

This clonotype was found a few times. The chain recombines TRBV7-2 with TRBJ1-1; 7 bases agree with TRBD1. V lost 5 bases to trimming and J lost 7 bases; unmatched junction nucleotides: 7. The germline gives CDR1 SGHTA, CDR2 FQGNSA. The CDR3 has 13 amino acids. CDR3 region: CASSRGQLLEAFF. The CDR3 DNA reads TGTGCCAGCAGCCGGGGACAGCTCCTTGAAGCTTTCTTT.

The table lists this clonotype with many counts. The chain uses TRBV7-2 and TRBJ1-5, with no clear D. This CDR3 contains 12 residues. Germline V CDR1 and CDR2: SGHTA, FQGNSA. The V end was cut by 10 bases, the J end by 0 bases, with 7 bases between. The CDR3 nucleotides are TGTGCCACGGGAAATAGCAATCAGCCCCAGCATTTT. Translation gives CATGNSNQPQHF.

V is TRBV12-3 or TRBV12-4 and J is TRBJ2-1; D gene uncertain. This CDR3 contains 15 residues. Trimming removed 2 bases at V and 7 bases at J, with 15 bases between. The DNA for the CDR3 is TGTGCCAGCAGTTTAAGTTCAGGCCCCGAGAATGAGCAGTTCTTC. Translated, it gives CASSLSSGPENEQFF.

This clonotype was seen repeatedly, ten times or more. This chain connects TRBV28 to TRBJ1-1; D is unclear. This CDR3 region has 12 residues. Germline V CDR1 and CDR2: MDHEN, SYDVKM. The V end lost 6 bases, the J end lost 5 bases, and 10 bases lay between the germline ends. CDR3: CASRGGFTEAFF. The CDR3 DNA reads TGTGCCAGCAGAGGAGGGTTTACTGAAGCTTTCTTT.

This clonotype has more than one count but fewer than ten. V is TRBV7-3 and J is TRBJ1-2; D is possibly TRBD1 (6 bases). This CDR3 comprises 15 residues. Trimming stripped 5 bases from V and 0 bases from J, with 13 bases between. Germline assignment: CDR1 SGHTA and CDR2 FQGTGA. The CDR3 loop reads CASSPSGQPNYGYTF. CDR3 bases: TGTGCCAGCAGCCCCTCCGGACAGCCTAACTATGGCTACACCTTC.

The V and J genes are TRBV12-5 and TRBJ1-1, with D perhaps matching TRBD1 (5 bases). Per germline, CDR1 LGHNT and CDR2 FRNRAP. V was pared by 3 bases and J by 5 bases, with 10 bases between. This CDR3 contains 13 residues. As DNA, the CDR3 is TGTGCTAGTGGTTTCCACGGGGGGACTGAAGCTTTCTTT. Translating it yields CASGFHGGTEAFF.

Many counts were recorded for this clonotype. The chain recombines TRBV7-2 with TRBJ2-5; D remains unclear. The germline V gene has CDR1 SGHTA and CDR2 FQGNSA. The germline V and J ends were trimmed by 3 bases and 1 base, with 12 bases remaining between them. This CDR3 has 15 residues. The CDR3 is CASSFSGISQETQYF. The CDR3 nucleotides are TGTGCCAGCAGCTTTTCTGGGATCTCCCAAGAGACCCAGTACTTC. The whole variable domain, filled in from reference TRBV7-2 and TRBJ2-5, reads GAGVSQSPSNKVTEKGKDVELRCDPISGHTALYWYRQSLGQGLEFLIYFQGNSAPDKSGLPSDRFSAERTGGSVSTLTIQRTQQEDSAVYLCASSFSGISQETQYFGPGTRLLVL.

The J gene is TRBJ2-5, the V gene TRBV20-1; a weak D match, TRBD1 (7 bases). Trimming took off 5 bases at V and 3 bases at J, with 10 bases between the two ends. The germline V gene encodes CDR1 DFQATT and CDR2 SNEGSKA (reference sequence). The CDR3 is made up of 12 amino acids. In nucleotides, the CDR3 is TGCAGTGCTGGAGGGACAGAAGAGACCCAGTACTTC. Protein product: CSAGGTEETQYF.

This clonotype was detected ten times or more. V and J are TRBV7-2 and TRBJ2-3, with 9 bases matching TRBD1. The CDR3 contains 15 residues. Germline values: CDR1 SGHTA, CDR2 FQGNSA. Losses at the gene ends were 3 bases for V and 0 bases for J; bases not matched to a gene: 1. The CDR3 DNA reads TGTGCCAGCAGCTTGACAGGGGGGAGCACAGATACGCAGTATTTT. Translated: CASSLTGGSTDTQYF.

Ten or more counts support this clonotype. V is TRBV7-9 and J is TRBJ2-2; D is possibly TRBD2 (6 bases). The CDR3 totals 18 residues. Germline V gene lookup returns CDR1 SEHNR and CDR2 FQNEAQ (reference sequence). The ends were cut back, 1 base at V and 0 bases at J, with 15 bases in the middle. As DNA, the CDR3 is TGTGCCAGCAGCTTAGAAGGTCCAGGGAGGACGAACACCGGGGAGCTGTTTTTT. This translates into CASSLEGPGRTNTGELFF.

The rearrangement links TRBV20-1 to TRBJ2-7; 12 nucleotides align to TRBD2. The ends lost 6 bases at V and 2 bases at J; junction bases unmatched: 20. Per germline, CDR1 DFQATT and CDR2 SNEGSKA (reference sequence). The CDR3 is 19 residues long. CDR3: CSAQVPGLAGRPRTYEQYF. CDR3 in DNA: TGCAGTGCCCAAGTACCGGGACTAGCGGGCCGACCACGGACCTACGAGCAGTACTTC.

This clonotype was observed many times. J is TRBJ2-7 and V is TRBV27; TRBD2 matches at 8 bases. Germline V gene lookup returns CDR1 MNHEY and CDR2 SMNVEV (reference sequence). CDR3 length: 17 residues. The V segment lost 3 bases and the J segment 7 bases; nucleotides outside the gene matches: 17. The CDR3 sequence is CASSFSSGRAYFGEQYF. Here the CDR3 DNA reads TGTGCCAGCAGTTTCTCTAGCGGGCGAGCTTACTTTGGGGAGCAGTACTTC.

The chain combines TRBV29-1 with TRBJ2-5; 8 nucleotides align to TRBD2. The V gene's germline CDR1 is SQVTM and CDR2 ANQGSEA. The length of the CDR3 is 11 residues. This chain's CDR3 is CVAGLEETQYF. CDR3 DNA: TGCGTAGCGGGGTTAGAAGAGACCCAGTACTTC.

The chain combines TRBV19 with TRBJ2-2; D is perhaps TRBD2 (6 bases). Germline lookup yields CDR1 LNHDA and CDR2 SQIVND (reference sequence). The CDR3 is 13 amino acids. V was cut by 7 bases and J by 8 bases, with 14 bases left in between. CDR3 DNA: TGTGCCAGTACTCTCGGGACTCGAGGGGAGCTGTTTTTT. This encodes CASTLGTRGELFF.

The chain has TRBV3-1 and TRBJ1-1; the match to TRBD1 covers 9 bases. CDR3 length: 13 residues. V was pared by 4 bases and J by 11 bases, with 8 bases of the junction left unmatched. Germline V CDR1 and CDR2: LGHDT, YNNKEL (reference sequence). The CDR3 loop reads CASSPTGGSVAFF. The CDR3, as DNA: TGTGCCAGCAGCCCGACAGGGGGATCGGTCGCTTTCTTT.